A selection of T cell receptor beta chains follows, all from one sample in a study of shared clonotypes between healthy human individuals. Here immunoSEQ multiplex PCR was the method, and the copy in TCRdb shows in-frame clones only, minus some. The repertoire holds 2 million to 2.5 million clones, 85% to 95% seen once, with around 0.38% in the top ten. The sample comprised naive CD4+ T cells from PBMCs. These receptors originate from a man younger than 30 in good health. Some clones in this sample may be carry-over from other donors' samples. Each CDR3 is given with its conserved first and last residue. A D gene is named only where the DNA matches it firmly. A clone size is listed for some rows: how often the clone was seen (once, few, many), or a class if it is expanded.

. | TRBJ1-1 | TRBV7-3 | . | CASSLIPGYTEAFF | TGTGCCAGCAGCTTAATTCCAGGGTACACTGAAGCTTTCTTT
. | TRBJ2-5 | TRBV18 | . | CASSGQQETQYF | TGTGCCAGCTCAGGCCAACAAGAGACCCAGTACTTC
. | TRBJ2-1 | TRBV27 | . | CASSGPGSSYNEQFF | TGTGCCAGCAGCGGACCCGGGAGCTCCTACAATGAGCAGTTCTTC
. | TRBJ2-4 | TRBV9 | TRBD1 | CASSGQGWENIQYF | TGTGCCAGCAGCGGACAGGGGTGGGAAAACATTCAGTACTTC
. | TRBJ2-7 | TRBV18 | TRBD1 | CASSPVGTGGGYEQYF | TGTGCCAGCTCACCAGTTGGGACAGGGGGCGGATACGAGCAGTACTTC
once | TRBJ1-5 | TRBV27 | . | CASSFSVSGNQPQHF | TGTGCCAGCAGTTTTAGTGTGAGCGGCAATCAGCCCCAGCATTTT
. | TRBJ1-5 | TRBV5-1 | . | CASSLDGQGDQPQHF | TGCGCCAGCAGCTTAGACGGGCAGGGAGATCAGCCCCAGCATTTT
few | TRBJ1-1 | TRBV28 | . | CASSPTLNMNTEAFF | TGTGCCAGCAGTCCAACCCTAAACATGAACACTGAAGCTTTCTTT
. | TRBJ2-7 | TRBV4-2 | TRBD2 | CASSQGNSGTHSF | TGTGCCAGCAGCCAAGGAAATAGCGGGACCCACAGCTTC
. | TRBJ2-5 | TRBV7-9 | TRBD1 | CASSVGTGGETQYF | TGTGCCAGCAGCGTAGGGACAGGGGGAGAGACCCAGTACTTC
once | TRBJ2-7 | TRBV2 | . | CASSGDPTYEQYF | TGTGCCAGCAGTGGTGACCCGACCTACGAGCAGTACTTC
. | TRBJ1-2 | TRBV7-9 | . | CASSLLTGEDGYTF | TGTGCCAGCAGCTTGTTAACCGGAGAGGATGGCTACACCTTC
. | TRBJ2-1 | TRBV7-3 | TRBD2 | CASSPRPPGGLGYNEQFF | TGTGCCAGCAGCCCTCGCCCCCCGGGAGGGCTTGGGTACAATGAGCAGTTCTTC
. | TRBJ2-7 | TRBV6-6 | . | CASSYSLGFTQYF | TGTGCCAGCAGTTACTCCCTGGGGTTTACGCAGTACTTC
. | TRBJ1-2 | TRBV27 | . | CASSSGVGGYTF | TGTGCCAGCAGTTCGGGGGTGGGGGGCTACACCTTC
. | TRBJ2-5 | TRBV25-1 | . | CASSWQTPETQYF | TGTGCCAGCAGTTGGCAGACTCCAGAGACCCAGTACTTC
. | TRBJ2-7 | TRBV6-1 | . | CASKRPGFNEQYF | TGTGCCAGCAAACGGCCCGGGTTCAACGAGCAGTACTTC
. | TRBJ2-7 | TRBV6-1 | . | CASSDQESAVQYF | TGTGCCAGCAGTGATCAGGAGTCAGCTGTGCAGTACTTC
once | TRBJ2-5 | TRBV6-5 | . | CASTSQGETQYF | TGTGCCAGCACTTCTCAAGGAGAGACCCAGTACTTC
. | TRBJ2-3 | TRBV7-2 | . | CASSLGHVSTDTQYF | TGTGCCAGCAGCTTAGGGCACGTTAGCACAGATACGCAGTATTTT
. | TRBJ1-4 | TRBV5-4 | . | CASSLRKGYNEKLFF | TGTGCCAGCAGCTTAAGGAAAGGATATAATGAAAAACTGTTTTTT
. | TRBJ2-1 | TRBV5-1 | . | CASSLGSTYNEQFF | TGCGCCAGCAGCTTGGGATCGACCTACAATGAGCAGTTCTTC
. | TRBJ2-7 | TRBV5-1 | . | CASSPAGYTRDEQYF | TGCGCCAGCAGCCCCGCGGGATACACTCGGGACGAGCAGTACTTC
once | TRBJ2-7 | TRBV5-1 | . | CASSLAPAALSYEQYF | TGCGCCAGCAGCTTGGCCCCGGCAGCCCTCTCCTACGAGCAGTACTTC
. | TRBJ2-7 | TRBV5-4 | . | CASSSFSYEQYF | TGTGCCAGCAGCTCTTTCTCCTACGAGCAGTACTTC